Below, 28 T cell receptor beta chains from the same sample are listed, as sequenced in a study of blood T cell repertoires in COVID-19. Method: immunoSEQ multiplex PCR; TCRdb's copy keeps in-frame clones and lacks some. The sample yields roughly 300,000 clones, roughly 87% seen once. Sequenced material: PBMCs or T cells enriched from blood (not recorded which). Receptors originate from a woman in her 30s who had recovered from COVID-19.

The rearrangement links TRBV28 to TRBJ2-3; maybe TRBD1 (6 bases). V lost 2 bases to trimming and J lost 3 bases, with 12 bases between them. This CDR3 spans 15 amino acids. Per the germline V gene, CDR1 is MDHEN and CDR2 is SYDVKM. CDR3 sequence: CASSLIGGQTDTQYF. The CDR3 nucleotides read TGTGCCAGCAGTTTAATAGGAGGACAGACAGATACGCAGTATTTT.

The rearrangement links TRBV4-1 to TRBJ1-5, with D possibly TRBD1 on 5 matching bases. The V and J ends lost 0 bases and 9 bases respectively, with 9 bases between them. Germline CDR1 is MGHRA and CDR2 is YSYEKL. The CDR3 loop spans 13 amino acids. Here the CDR3 reads CASSQDLRGPQHF. The CDR3 DNA reads as TGCGCCAGCAGCCAAGATCTAAGGGGGCCCCAGCATTTT.

The chain couples TRBV3-1 (or the pseudogene TRBV3-2) to TRBJ1-2; 8 bases line up with TRBD1. Germline V lookup: CDR1 LGHDT, CDR2 YNNKEL (reference sequence). The V gene end was trimmed by 5 bases and the J gene end by 8 bases; junction bases not matched to a gene: 10. The CDR3 spans 14 residues. The CDR3 sequence: CASSKRVTGEGYTF. In nucleotides, the CDR3 is TGTGCCAGCAGCAAAAGGGTGACAGGGGAGGGCTACACCTTC.

V is TRBV10-2 and J is TRBJ2-1; 12 nucleotides match TRBD2. The CDR3 has 15 amino acids. Looked up from germline, CDR1 is WSHSY and CDR2 is SAAADI. The V segment lost 8 bases and the J segment 2 bases; nucleotides outside the gene matches: 4. CDR3 loop: CASELAGGTYNEQFF. The CDR3 region has the DNA TGCGCCAGCGAACTAGCGGGGGGTACCTACAATGAGCAGTTCTTC.

This clone came up once. This chain's CDR3 is CASSISWQATYEQYF. The CDR3 DNA sequence: TGTGCCAGTAGTATATCTTGGCAGGCTACCTACGAGCAGTACTTC. V and J are TRBV19 and TRBJ2-7, with no clear D. The CDR3 totals 15 residues. Per the germline V gene, CDR1 is LNHDA and CDR2 is SQIVND (reference sequence). V lost 2 bases to trimming and J lost 2 bases, with 13 bases between them.

V gene TRBV2 combines with J gene TRBJ1-4; 7 bases agree with TRBD1. Germline V gene data show CDR1 as SNHLY and CDR2 as FYNNEI. The J segment lost 5 bases and the V segment lost 4 bases, leaving 10 bases of the junction unmatched. This CDR3 spans 16 amino acids. The CDR3, as DNA: TGTGCCAGCAGTGCCATCAGACAGGGCTTGAATGAAAAACTGTTTTTT. Protein product: CASSAIRQGLNEKLFF.

The chain joins TRBV30 to TRBJ2-5; D is possibly TRBD2 (6 bases). The germline V gene encodes CDR1 GTSNPN and CDR2 SVGIG (reference sequence). The CDR3 runs to 14 residues. The V end lost 2 bases, the J end lost 2 bases, and 12 bases lay between the germline ends. DNA of the CDR3: TGTGCCTGGAGTACTTTTCGGGGGCAAGAGACCCAGTACTTC. This sequence encodes CAWSTFRGQETQYF.

This chain connects TRBV9 to TRBJ1-6, with D possibly matching TRBD1 (6 bases). From germline, CDR1 is SGDLS and CDR2 YYNGEE. Trimming removed 0 bases from V and 6 bases from J, with 10 bases in between. The CDR3 runs to 15 residues. The CDR3 is CASSVDGRGNSPLHF. The CDR3 DNA sequence: TGTGCCAGCAGCGTAGACGGCAGGGGTAATTCACCCCTCCACTTT. Filled out from reference TRBV9 and TRBJ1-6, the complete variable domain reads DSGVTQTPKHLITATGQRVTLRCSPRSGDLSVYWYQQSLDQGLQFLIQYYNGEERAKGNILERFSAQQFPDLHSELNLSSLELGDSALYFCASSVDGRGNSPLHFGNGTRLTVT.

J is TRBJ2-3 and V is TRBV24-1, with 7 bases aligning to TRBD2. In germline, CDR1 is KGHDR, CDR2 SFDVKD. This CDR3 contains 16 residues. V lost 0 bases to trimming and J lost 1 base; unmatched junction nucleotides: 3. The CDR3 reads CATSDLRLAGTDTQYF. CDR3 in DNA: TGTGCCACCAGTGATTTGCGGCTAGCGGGCACAGATACGCAGTATTTT.

The chain carries TRBV20-1 and TRBJ1-6; D might be TRBD1 (6 bases). Trimming removed 3 bases from V and 9 bases from J, with 18 bases in between. Germline loops: CDR1 DFQATT, CDR2 SNEGSKA (reference sequence). The CDR3 is 15 amino acids. The CDR3 here is CSASKRAGEGSPLHF. For the CDR3, the DNA is TGCAGTGCTAGTAAGAGGGCAGGGGAAGGTTCACCCCTCCACTTT.

This chain uses TRBV27 with TRBJ1-1; no definite D call. Trimming stripped 3 bases from V and 0 bases from J, with 17 bases between. From germline, CDR1 is MNHEY and CDR2 SMNVEV (reference sequence). CDR3 length: 17 residues. The CDR3 reads CASSFLSAATMNTEAFF. The CDR3 DNA reads TGTGCCAGCAGTTTTTTATCCGCGGCTACAATGAACACTGAAGCTTTCTTT.

This chain uses TRBV11-2 with TRBJ2-3; tentative D call: TRBD2 (5 bases). Looked up from germline, CDR1 is SGHAT and CDR2 is FQNNGV. CDR3 size: 15 residues. Trimming stripped 2 bases from V and 1 base from J, with 10 bases between. CDR3 nucleotide sequence: TGTGCCAGCAGCTTAACGACTACCCGCACAGATACGCAGTATTTT. This translates into CASSLTTTRTDTQYF.

This clone was recorded a few times. The rearrangement joins TRBV5-1 to TRBJ1-4; D gene unclear. The CDR3 length is 14 residues. Per germline, CDR1 SGHRS and CDR2 YFSETQ. With 0 bases removed from V and 7 bases from J, the gap between germline ends came to 10 bases. The chain's CDR3 is CASSLAAGGEKLFF. The CDR3 coding sequence is TGCGCCAGCAGCTTGGCTGCAGGTGGTGAAAAACTGTTTTTT.

The gene calls are TRBV30 and TRBJ2-3, with 8 nucleotides matching TRBD1. The CDR3 runs 15 residues. CDR1 and CDR2 from the germline V gene are GTSNPN and SVGIG (reference sequence). J was trimmed by 2 bases and V by 3 bases; bases with no gene match: 7. The CDR3 coding sequence is TGTGCCTGGAGAACATTGGGACAGGTCACAGATACGCAGTATTTT. Its translation: CAWRTLGQVTDTQYF.

The rearrangement uses TRBV15 and TRBJ1-1, with D uncertain. This CDR3 spans 15 amino acids. The germline gives CDR1 LNHNV, CDR2 YYDKDF (reference sequence). V was shortened by 6 bases and J by 5 bases, with 19 bases between the two germline ends. Written as DNA, the CDR3 is TGTGCCACCAGTGCCTTGGAGGGCGCGCGGACTGAAGCTTTCTTT. This gives the protein CATSALEGARTEAFF.

The chain uses TRBV5-1 and TRBJ2-1, with TRBD2 matching 11 bases. J gave up 4 bases and V 1 base, and 4 bases lay outside the gene matches. The germline CDR1 and CDR2 sequences are SGHRS and YFSETQ. The CDR3 loop spans 16 amino acids. CDR3 bases: TGCGCCAGCAGCTTGTTAGCGGGGGGGACGTACAATGAGCAGTTCTTC. Amino acids: CASSLLAGGTYNEQFF.

The CDR3 loop is CAISESEGWSGYTF. In nucleotides, the CDR3 is TGTGCCATCAGTGAGTCGGAGGGGTGGTCTGGCTACACCTTC. This chain uses TRBV10-3 with TRBJ1-2; tentatively, D is TRBD1 (5 bases). CDR1 and CDR2 (germline): ENHRY, SYGVKD. This CDR3 is 14 amino acids long. V was cut by 0 bases and J by 7 bases, with 12 bases left in between.

The rearrangement links TRBV5-1 to TRBJ2-1; the D gene is possibly TRBD1 (6 bases). Germline CDR1 and CDR2: SGHRS and YFSETQ. Trimming took 2 bases from V and 1 from J, leaving 10 bases between them. This CDR3 spans 15 amino acids. CDR3 amino acids: CASSLMDSSYNEQFF. The CDR3 nucleotides read TGCGCCAGCAGCTTAATGGACAGTTCCTACAATGAGCAGTTCTTC.

The chain links TRBV2 to TRBJ1-5; 7 bases align to TRBD1. Germline CDR1 SNHLY, CDR2 FYNNEI. The CDR3 runs to 15 residues. The V segment lost 2 bases and the J segment 7 bases; nucleotides outside the gene matches: 8. For the CDR3, the DNA is TGTGCCAGCAGTGAAAGGGGGCGGGGGGTCCAGCCCCAGCATTTT. Its protein is CASSERGRGVQPQHF.

This clone was counted between two and nine times. The chain combines TRBV10-3 with TRBJ1-5, with D possibly matching TRBD1 (5 bases). Trimming shortened V by 6 bases and J by 5 bases, and 17 bases separated the two germline ends. CDR1 ENHRY and CDR2 SYGVKD come from the germline V gene. The CDR3 extends over 15 amino acids. DNA for the CDR3: TGTGCCATCAGGGGTTCCGGGGGGATTGATCAGCCCCAGCATTTT. Encoded protein: CAIRGSGGIDQPQHF.

This chain joins TRBV10-3 and TRBJ1-4; 8 bases match TRBD1. Germline trimming cut 0 bases from V and 3 bases from J; bases unmatched to any gene: 6. Germline CDR1 ENHRY, CDR2 SYGVKD. This CDR3 spans 17 amino acids. DNA of the CDR3: TGTGCCATCAGTGAGTCGCCAGGACAGGGCCCTAATGAAAAACTGTTTTTT. Protein product: CAISESPGQGPNEKLFF.

The chain is built from TRBV30 and TRBJ1-2; no clear D gene. The CDR3 totals 11 residues. CDR1 and CDR2 (germline): GTSNPN, SVGIG (reference sequence). Trimming shortened V by 5 bases and J by 8 bases, and 12 bases separated the two germline ends. In nucleotides, the CDR3 is TGTGCCTGGGCCTACAGAGACGGCTACACCTTC. Protein sequence: CAWAYRDGYTF.

CDR3 region: CASRQPGLRQETQYF. The CDR3 DNA sequence: TGTGCCAGCAGACAACCGGGACTACGGCAAGAGACCCAGTACTTC. The rearrangement links TRBV3-1 (or the pseudogene TRBV3-2) to TRBJ2-5, with 7 bases aligning to TRBD2. Per germline, CDR1 LGHDT and CDR2 YNNKEL (reference sequence). CDR3 length: 15 amino acids. The ends lost 6 bases at V and 2 bases at J; junction bases unmatched: 9.

The chain has TRBV5-8 and TRBJ2-7; TRBD2 agrees at 7 bases. CDR1 and CDR2 from the germline V gene are SGHTS and YDEGEE. J gave up 2 bases and V 0 bases, and 2 bases lay outside the gene matches. The CDR3 sequence is 14 residues long. The CDR3 loop reads CASSLELAAYEQYF. As DNA, the CDR3 is TGTGCCAGCAGCTTGGAGCTAGCGGCCTACGAGCAGTACTTC.

The chain employs TRBV7-2 and TRBJ2-3; weak D call: TRBD2 (6 bases). The germline CDR1 and CDR2 sequences are SGHTA and FQGNSA. V lost 11 bases and J lost 1, with 16 bases in between. This CDR3 is 14 amino acids long. The chain's CDR3 is CALSSGPRTDTQYF. CDR3 DNA sequence: TGTGCCCTATCAAGCGGGCCCCGCACAGATACGCAGTATTTT. Combining the CDR3 with reference TRBV7-2 and TRBJ2-3 gives the whole variable domain GAGVSQSPSNKVTEKGKDVELRCDPISGHTALYWYRQSLGQGLEFLIYFQGNSAPDKSGLPSDRFSAERTGGSVSTLTIQRTQQEDSAVYLCALSSGPRTDTQYFGPGTRLTVL.

This chain connects TRBV10-3 to TRBJ1-1, with 7 bases matching TRBD1. The CDR3 has 18 residues. The V gene end was trimmed by 4 bases and the J gene end by 0 bases; junction bases not matched to a gene: 14. CDR1 and CDR2 from the germline V gene are ENHRY and SYGVKD. The DNA of the CDR3 is TGTGCCATCAGTGGCAACCGGGACAGTTGGGCCCTGAACACTGAAGCTTTCTTT. As protein: CAISGNRDSWALNTEAFF.

This clone showed up just a few times. The chain combines TRBV2 with TRBJ2-2, with D possibly being TRBD1 (6 bases). The V gene's germline CDR1 is SNHLY and CDR2 FYNNEI. This CDR3 is built from 14 residues. V lost 8 bases and J lost 4, with 14 bases in between. CDR3 nucleotide sequence: TGTGCCAGCCTGAACAGGGCGAGCACCGGGGAGCTGTTTTTT. Amino acids: CASLNRASTGELFF.

CDR3 nucleotides: TGTGCCAGTAGTGGACAACAGAAACTAGAGACCCAGTACTTC. Translating it yields CASSGQQKLETQYF. The chain is built from TRBV19 and TRBJ2-5; the D gene is possibly TRBD1 (5 bases). From germline, CDR1 is LNHDA and CDR2 SQIVND (reference sequence). The V and J ends lost 5 bases and 4 bases respectively, with 14 bases between them. The CDR3 has 14 residues.